The entry that follows covers one T cell receptor (beta chain) sequence. The antigen is not known. This specimen belongs to a study of cytomegalovirus exposure and HLA in healthy donors. General study findings and limits: Segments of the TCR beta V type were, in most cases, productive about 90% or about 30% of the time in an earlier analysis. Researchers reported in a later analysis that common viral pathogens appeared linked to several top clusters. Relative to the approximately 700-donor mean, N-insertions were reportedly fewer in an Asian-associated ancestry cluster in a later analysis.

J gave up 6 bases and V 2 bases, and 6 bases lay outside the gene matches. Germline CDR1 is GTSNPN and CDR2 is SVGIG (reference sequence). The CDR3 extends over 15 amino acids. Use of 60 Vbeta and 13 Jbeta primers characterized the PCR. Sequencing used immunoSEQ multiplex PCR; TCRdb keeps in-frame clones, though not all of them. The table includes some 140,000 clones, more than 75% detected once. The sequencing sample was made of PBMCs. This clonotype originated in a woman between 40 and 50 years old in good health and CMV-seropositive. This chain connects TRBV30 to TRBJ2-7; 14 nucleotides align to TRBD2. In DNA form, the CDR3 reads TGTGCCTGGAGTATGACTAGCGGGAGGGCCCGCGAGCAGTACTTC. Its translation is CAWSMTSGRAREQYF.